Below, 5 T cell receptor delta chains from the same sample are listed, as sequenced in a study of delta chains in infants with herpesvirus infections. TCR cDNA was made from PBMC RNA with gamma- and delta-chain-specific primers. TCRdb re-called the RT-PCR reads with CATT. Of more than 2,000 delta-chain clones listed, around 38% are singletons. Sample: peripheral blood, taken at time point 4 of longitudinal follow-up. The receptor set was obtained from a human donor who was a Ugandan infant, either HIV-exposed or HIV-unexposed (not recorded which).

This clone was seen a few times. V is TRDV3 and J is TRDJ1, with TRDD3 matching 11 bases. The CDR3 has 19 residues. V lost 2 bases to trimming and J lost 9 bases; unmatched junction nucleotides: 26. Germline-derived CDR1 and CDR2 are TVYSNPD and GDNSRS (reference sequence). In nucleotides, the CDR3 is TGTGCCTTTGCTCGGGTAACCTTTTACTTTTTCGACTGGGGGATAGAACTCATCTTT. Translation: CAFARVTFYFFDWGIELIF. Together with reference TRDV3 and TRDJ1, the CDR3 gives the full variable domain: CDKVTQSSPDQTVASGSEVVLLCTYDTVYSNPDLFWYRIRPDYSFQFVFYGDNSRSEGADFTQGRFSVKHILTQKAFHLVISPVRTEDSATYYCAFARVTFYFFDWGIELIFGKGTRVTVEP.

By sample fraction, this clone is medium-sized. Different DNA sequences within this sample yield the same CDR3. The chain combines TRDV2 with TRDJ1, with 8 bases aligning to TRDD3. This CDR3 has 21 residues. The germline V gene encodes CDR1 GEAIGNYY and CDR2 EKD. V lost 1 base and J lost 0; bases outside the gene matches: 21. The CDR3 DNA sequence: TGTGCCTGTGACACGTTGATCTTCGGAACGACTGGGGGTCGAGACACCGATAAACTCATCTTT. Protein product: CACDTLIFGTTGGRDTDKLIF.

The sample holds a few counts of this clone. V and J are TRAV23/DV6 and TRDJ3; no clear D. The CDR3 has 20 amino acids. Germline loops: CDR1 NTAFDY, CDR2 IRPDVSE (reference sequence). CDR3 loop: CAAVPKALLAPSWDTRQMFF. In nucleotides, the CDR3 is TGTGCCGCCGTTCCCAAAGCCTTGCTGGCCCCCTCCTGGGACACCCGACAGATGTTTTTC.

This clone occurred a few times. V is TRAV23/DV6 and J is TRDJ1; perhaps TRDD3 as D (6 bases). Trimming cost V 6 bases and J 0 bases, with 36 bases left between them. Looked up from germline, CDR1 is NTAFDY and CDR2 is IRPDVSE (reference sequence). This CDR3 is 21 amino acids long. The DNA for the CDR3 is TGTGCAGGGCCCTCTGGGGATCTTTCTGGATCGCGGGGCGGCTACACCGATAAACTCATCTTT. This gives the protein CAGPSGDLSGSRGGYTDKLIF.

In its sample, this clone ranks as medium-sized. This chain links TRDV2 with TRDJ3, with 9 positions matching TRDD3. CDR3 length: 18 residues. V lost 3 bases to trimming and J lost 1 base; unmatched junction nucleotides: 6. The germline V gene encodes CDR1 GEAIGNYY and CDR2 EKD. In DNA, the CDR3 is TGTGCCTGTGACGTGCTGGGGGATGGTTCCTGGGACACCCGACAGATGTTTTTC. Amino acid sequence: CACDVLGDGSWDTRQMFF.